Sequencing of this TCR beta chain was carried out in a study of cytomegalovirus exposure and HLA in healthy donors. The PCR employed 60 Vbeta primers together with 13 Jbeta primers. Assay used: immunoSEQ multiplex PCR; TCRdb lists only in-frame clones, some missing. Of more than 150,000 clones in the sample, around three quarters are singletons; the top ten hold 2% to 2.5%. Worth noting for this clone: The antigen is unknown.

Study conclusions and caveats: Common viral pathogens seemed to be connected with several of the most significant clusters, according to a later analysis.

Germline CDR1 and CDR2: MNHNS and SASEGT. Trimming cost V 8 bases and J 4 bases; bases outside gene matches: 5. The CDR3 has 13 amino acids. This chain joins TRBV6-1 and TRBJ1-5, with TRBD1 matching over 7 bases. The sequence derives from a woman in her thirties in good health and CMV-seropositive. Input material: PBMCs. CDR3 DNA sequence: TGTGCCAGCTTGATACAGGGGAATCAGCCCCAGCATTTT. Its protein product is CASLIQGNQPQHF.